This TCR beta chain was sequenced during a study of T cells after yellow fever vaccination. Looking at the study overall: Preparing low-cell-number fractions relied on SMART-Seq v4 Ultra Low Input.

The length of the CDR3 is 14 residues. Germline V lookup: CDR1 DFQATT, CDR2 SNEGSKA (reference sequence). The germline V and J ends were trimmed by 0 bases and 4 bases, with 10 bases remaining between them. TCRdb re-derived calls from the 5' RACE reads in MiXCR, one entry per CDR3 protein. This sample has roughly 520,000 distinct CDR3 sequences, with about a fifth found just once. A remark on this clonotype: The antigen remains undetermined.

General observations from the study: Booster samples showed a return of most primary-vaccination clones (roughly 96% CD4, over 70% CD8). On re-exposure, the response was weaker but peaked faster, at day 5 versus 15.

This rearrangement joins TRBV20-1 to TRBJ2-1; no clear D. The sequencing used PBMCs, collected less than 25 days after the first yellow fever vaccination. The clonotype comes from a man between 18 and 35 years old who received the YFV17D yellow fever vaccine. CDR3: CSAREARLYNEQFF. CDR3 nucleotide sequence: TGCAGTGCTAGAGAAGCTCGACTTTACAATGAGCAGTTCTTC.